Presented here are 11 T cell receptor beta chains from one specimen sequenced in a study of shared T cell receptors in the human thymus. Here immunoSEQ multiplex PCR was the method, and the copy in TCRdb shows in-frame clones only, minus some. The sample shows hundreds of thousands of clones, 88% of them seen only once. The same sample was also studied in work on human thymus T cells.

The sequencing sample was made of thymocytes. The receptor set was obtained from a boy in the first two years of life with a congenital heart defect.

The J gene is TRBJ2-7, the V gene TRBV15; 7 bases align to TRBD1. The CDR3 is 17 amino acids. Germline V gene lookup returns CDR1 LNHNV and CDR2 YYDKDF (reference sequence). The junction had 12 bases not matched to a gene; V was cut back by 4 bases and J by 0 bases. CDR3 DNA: TGTGCCACCAGCACGCGACACAGGGGCCTTAGCTCCTACGAGCAGTACTTC. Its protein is CATSTRHRGLSSYEQYF.

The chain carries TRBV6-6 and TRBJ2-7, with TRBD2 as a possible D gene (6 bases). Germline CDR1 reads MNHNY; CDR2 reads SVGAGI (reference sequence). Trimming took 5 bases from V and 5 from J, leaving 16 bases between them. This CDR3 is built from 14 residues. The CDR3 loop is CASSPLARENEQYF. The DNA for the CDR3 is TGTGCCAGCAGTCCCCTGGCCCGGGAGAACGAGCAGTACTTC.

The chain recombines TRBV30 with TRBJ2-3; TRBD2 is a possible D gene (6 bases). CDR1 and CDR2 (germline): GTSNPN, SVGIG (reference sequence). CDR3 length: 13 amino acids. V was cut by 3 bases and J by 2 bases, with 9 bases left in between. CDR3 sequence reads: CAWSGSPTDTQYF. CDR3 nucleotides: TGTGCCTGGAGCGGGAGCCCCACAGATACGCAGTATTTT.

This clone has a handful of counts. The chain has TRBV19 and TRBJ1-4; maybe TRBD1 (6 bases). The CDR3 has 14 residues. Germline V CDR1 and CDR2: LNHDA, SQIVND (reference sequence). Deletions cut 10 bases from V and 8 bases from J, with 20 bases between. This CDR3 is CATHSGGAGEKLFF. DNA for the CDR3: TGTGCCACCCATTCCGGGGGGGCGGGCGAAAAACTGTTTTTT.

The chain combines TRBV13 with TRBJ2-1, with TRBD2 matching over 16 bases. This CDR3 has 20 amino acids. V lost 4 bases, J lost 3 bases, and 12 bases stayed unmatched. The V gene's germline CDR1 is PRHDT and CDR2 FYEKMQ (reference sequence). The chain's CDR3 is CASSYRGGTSGRVRYNEQFF. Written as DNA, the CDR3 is TGTGCCAGCAGCTACCGGGGGGGGACTAGCGGGAGGGTCCGCTACAATGAGCAGTTCTTC.

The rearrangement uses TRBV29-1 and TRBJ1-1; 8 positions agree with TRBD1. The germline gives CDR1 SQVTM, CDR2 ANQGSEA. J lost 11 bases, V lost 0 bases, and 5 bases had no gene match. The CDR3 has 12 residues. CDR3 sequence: CSVEDRGRAAFF. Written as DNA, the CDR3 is TGCAGCGTTGAAGACAGGGGGCGAGCGGCTTTCTTT.

The CDR3 here is CASSERGHHPRDSSTDTQYF. CDR3 DNA: TGCGCCAGCAGTGAGAGGGGGCATCATCCGAGGGACTCTAGCACAGATACGCAGTATTTT. The genes are TRBV10-1 and TRBJ2-3; tentative D call: TRBD1 (7 bases). The CDR3 consists of 20 residues. From germline, CDR1 is WNHNN and CDR2 SYGVQD (reference sequence). The V end lost 2 bases, the J end lost 0 bases, and 24 bases lay between the germline ends.

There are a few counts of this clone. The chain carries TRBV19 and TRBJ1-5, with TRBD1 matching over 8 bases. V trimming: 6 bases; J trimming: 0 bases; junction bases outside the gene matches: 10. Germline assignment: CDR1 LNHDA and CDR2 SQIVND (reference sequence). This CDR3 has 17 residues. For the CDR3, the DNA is TGTGCCAGTAGCGCTCAGGGGGCAAGCGATAGCAATCAGCCCCAGCATTTT. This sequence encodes CASSAQGASDSNQPQHF.

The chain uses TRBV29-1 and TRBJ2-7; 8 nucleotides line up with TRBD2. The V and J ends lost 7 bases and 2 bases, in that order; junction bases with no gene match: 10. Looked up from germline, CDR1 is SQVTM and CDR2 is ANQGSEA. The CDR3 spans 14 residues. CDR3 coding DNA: TGCAGCGAATCCTTGGCGGGAGGTCCCTACGAGCAGTACTTC. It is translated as CSESLAGGPYEQYF.

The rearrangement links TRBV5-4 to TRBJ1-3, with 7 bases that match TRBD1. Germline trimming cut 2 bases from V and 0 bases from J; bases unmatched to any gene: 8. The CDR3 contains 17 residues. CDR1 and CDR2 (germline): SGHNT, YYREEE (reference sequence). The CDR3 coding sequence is TGTGCCAGCAGCTTATTACAGGGGAGCTACTCTGGAAACACCATATATTTT. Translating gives CASSLLQGSYSGNTIYF.

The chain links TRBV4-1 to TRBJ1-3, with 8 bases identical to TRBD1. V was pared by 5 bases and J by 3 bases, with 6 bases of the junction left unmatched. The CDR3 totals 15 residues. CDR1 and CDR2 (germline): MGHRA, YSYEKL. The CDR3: CASSSRQGYGNTIYF. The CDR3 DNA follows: TGCGCCAGCAGCTCCCGACAGGGGTATGGAAACACCATATATTTT.